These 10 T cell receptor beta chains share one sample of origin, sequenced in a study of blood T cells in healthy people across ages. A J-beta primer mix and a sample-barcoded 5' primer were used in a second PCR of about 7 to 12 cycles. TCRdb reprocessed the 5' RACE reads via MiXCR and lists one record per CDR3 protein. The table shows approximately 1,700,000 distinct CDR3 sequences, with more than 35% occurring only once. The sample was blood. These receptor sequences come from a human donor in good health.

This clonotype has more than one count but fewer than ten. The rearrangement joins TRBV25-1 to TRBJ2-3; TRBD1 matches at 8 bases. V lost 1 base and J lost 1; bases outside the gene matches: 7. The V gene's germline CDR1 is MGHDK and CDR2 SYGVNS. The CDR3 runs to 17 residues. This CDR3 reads CASSEWRTGSGTDTQYF. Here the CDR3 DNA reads TGTGCCAGCAGTGAATGGAGGACAGGGTCAGGCACAGATACGCAGTATTTT.

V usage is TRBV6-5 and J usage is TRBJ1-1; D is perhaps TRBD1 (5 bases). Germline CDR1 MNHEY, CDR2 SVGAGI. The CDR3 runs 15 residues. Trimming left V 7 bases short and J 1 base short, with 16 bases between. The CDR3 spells CASNGPGPQNTEAFF. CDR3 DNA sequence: TGTGCCAGCAATGGACCGGGGCCCCAGAACACTGAAGCTTTCTTT.

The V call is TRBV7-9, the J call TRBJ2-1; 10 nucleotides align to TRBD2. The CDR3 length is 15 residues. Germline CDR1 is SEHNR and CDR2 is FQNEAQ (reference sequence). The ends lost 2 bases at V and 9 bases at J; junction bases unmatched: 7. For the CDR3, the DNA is TGTGCCAGCAGCTTAACCAGCGGGGGGGTTCCTGAGCAGTTCTTC. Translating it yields CASSLTSGGVPEQFF.

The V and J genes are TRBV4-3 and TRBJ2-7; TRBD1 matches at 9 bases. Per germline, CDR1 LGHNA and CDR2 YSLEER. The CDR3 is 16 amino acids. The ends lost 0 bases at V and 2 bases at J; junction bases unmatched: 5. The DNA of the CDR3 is TGCGCCAGCAGCCAAGATCTCGACAGGGGGGCCTACGAGCAGTACTTC. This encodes CASSQDLDRGAYEQYF.

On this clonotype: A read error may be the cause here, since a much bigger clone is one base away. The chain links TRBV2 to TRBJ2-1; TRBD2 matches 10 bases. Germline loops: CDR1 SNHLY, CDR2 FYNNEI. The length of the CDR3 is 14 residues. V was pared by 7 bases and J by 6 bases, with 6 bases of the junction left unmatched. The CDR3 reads CASIPLAGCNEQFF. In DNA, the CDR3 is TGTGCCAGCATCCCACTAGCGGGGTGCAATGAGCAGTTCTTC.

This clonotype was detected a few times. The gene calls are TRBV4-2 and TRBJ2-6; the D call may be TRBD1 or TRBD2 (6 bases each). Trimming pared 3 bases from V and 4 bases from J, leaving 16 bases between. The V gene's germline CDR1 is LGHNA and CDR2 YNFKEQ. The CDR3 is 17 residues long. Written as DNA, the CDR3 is TGTGCCAGCAGCCACGTCCGGGGGACACCCGGGGCCAACGTCCTGACTTTC. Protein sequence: CASSHVRGTPGANVLTF.

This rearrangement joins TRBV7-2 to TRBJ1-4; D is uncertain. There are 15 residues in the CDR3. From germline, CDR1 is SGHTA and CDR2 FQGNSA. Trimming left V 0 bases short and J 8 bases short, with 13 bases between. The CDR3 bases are TGTGCCAGCAGCTTAGCGGTCGACCCGGGGGAAAAACTGTTTTTT. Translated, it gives CASSLAVDPGEKLFF.

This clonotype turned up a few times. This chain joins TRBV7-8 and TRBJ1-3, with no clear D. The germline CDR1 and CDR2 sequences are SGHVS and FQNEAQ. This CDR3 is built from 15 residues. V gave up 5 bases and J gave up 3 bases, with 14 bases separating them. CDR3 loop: CASSQESAFGNTIYF. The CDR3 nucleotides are TGTGCCAGCAGCCAAGAGTCGGCGTTTGGAAACACCATATATTTT. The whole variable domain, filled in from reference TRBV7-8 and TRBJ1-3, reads GAGVSQSPRYKVAKRGQDVALRCDPISGHVSLFWYQQALGQGPEFLTYFQNEAQLDKSGLPSDRFFAERPEGSVSTLKIQRTQQEDSAVYLCASSQESAFGNTIYFGEGSWLTVV.

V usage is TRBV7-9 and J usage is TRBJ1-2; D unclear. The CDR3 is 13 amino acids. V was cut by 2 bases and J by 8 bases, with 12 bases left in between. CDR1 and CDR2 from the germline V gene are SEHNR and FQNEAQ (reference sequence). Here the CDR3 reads CASSLSYSFGYTF. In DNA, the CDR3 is TGTGCCAGCAGCTTATCCTACTCCTTCGGCTACACCTTC.

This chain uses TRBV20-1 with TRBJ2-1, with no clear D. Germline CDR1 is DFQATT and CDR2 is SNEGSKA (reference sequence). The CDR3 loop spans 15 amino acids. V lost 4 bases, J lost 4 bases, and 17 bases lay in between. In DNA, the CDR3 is TGCAGTGCTAACACCGGTAGACGCGGTTACAATGAGCAGTTCTTC. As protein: CSANTGRRGYNEQFF.